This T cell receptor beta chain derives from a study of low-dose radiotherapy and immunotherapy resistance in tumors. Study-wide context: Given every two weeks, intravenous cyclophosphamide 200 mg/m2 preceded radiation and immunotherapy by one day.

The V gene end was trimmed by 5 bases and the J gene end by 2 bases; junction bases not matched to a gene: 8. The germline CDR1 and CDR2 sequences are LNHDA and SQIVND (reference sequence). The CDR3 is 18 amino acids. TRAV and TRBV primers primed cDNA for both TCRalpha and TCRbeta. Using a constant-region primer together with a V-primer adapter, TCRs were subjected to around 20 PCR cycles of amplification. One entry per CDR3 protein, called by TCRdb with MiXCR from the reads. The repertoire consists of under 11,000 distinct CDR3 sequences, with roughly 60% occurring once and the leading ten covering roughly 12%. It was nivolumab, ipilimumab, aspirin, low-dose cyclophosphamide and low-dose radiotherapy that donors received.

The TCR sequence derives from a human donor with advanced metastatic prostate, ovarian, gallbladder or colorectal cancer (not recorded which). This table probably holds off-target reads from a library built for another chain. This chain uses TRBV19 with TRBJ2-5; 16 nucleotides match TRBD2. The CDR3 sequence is CASSRSGTSGGEQETQYF. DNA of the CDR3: TGTGCCAGTAGTCGCTCCGGGACTAGCGGGGGGGAGCAAGAGACCCAGTACTTC. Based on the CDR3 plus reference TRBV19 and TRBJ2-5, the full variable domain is DGGITQSPKYLFRKEGQNVTLSCEQNLNHDAMYWYRQDPGQGLRLIYYSQIVNDFQKGDIAEGYSVSREKKESFPLTVTSAQKNPTAFYLCASSRSGTSGGEQETQYFGPGTRLLVL.